The T cell receptor beta chain under discussion was sequenced for a study of long-term antiretroviral therapy in people with HIV (dated 2022 in TCRdb). Regarding the study in general: The earliest samples were collected roughly a decade before the 2015 WHO recommendation for immediate ART, at a time when ART was usually postponed until CD4 counts fell. This retrospective serial study examined whether starting ART and sustained HIV suppression were associated with changes in the composition and diversity of the TRB repertoire in peripheral blood. The cohort contributed 150 to 200 cryopreserved PBMC samples from about 30 adults with confirmed HIV infection, collected serially over a mean of around 6 years (range 1-12). Of the approximately 30 participants with HIV, ten to eleven were female. No cross-contamination during QIAcube processing was shown when test extractions of a monoclonal T-cell line were performed alongside over 25 polyclonal samples. Points the paper makes about the study in general: Because pre-ART samples had limited cell numbers, unsorted PBMC were profiled rather than sorted CD4+ and CD8+ T cells. Narrower CDR3 length ranges were observed in HIV repertoires than in controls, and an antigen-experienced repertoire with only a slight naive shift after ART was suggested by the network structure. Owing to limited PBMC availability, only the TCR beta chain was sequenced, without alpha chain pairing. ART initiation was associated with a significant increase in TRB diversity, but diversity stayed significantly below transplant donor controls even after long-term ART. Inferences about post-ART repertoire changes are limited because no data were available on ART adherence, viral resistance or therapy changes. The repertoire was dominated across all time points by expanded TRB clones identified before ART initiation, although this dominance was seen to fluctuate and to decrease in many PLHIV after ART. The samples span the years 2004 to 2017, and the ART regimens used at that time may not be as effective as current regimens.

On this clone itself: Its antigen remains undetermined. No much larger clone exists at a distance of one base, and base qualities are not known.

The immunoSEQ hsTCRB v3.0 assay was used at survey level resolution to sequence the TRB variable region. A depth of roughly 40,000-50,000 T-cell genomes per sample was targeted for TRB sequencing. TRB libraries were pooled and sequenced on an Illumina MiSeq using a v3 150-cycle kit. In the source study's methods: Repertoire analysis was run in R within a reproducible Nextflow workflow that covered QC, data transformation and analysis. LymphoSeq2, an R package for exploring AIRR-Seq data, was used to implement custom analyses. After excluding a few samples that yielded fewer than 5000 total TRB sequences, around 190 HIV repertoires remained for analysis. Among the approximately 190 retained HIV repertoires, 55 to 65 were collected before ART initiation and around 130 after ART initiation. Repertoires were downsampled to 5000 TRB nucleotide sequences, and summary statistics were averaged over 100 downsampling iterations. Only TRB sequences with CDR3 regions of at least seven amino acids were retained for analysis. Two measures captured diversity: a Shannon entropy-derived clonality score and the Gini coefficient. Repertoire networks linked the top 5000 CDR3 amino acid sequences whenever two sequences differed by an edit distance of one. For TRB CDR3 amino acid sequences, GLIPH2 was used to predict antigen specificity groups and MHC restriction. To flag known CMV, EBV, HIV or tissue antigen associations, CDR3 amino acid sequences were matched against VDJdb and McPAS-TCR. Pre-ART, post-ART and control groups were compared with Wilcoxon signed-rank tests and Holm-Bonferroni correction. TCRdb took over this immuneACCESS table, retaining in-frame rearrangements with V and J assigned. Such tables are incomplete; in checked studies, under half of the missing clones stem from an unresolved V gene, and the remainder is unexplained. The V and J calls and the clone size are those of that table, but D and trimming were determined from the DNA. This sample holds about 24,000 clones; over 85% were observed only once. The ten most abundant clones make up around 2.3% of the sample.

Inclusion was restricted to participants for whom at least one PBMC sample before ART initiation and at least two post-ART samples were available. Treatment was received in the United States of America by all participants with HIV. Before DNA extraction, cryopreserved samples of roughly 0.85-11 million PBMC were thawed and then washed. At the time of the earliest PBMC sample, participants with HIV were aged between roughly 23 and 60 years. Each participant contributed PBMC samples from 1-4 timepoints before ART initiation and 2-8 timepoints after ART initiation, with a median of 7 samples. Serial HIV viral load, CD4+ T-cell count, ART history and demographic data were obtained for every participant. Genomic DNA was extracted from unsorted PBMC with a Qiagen kit on a QIAcube, with processing performed in batches of 12 samples. CDR1 and CDR2 (SGHVS, FQNEAQ) derive from the germline V gene. After removal of 3 bases from V and 2 bases from J, the junction retains 6 bases not matched to a gene. The CDR3 sequence holds 15 residues, the cysteine and phenylalanine included. The entry retains the CDR3 DNA only, 45 bases that are in frame from base 1.

The chain employs TRBV7-8 and TRBJ2-7, and 8 junction bases match TRBD2. Specimen: unsorted PBMCs, collected about 4.7 years after starting antiretroviral therapy. The TCR sequence derives from a woman in her 50s with HIV. Here is the DNA: TGTGCCAGCAGCTTGGTAGCGGGAACGACCTACGAGCAGTACTTC. Translated, it reads CASSLVAGTTYEQYF. The full variable domain, with segments outside the CDR3 supplied by the reference TRBV7-8 and TRBJ2-7 proteins, appears as GAGVSQSPRYKVAKRGQDVALRCDPISGHVSLFWYQQALGQGPEFLTYFQNEAQLDKSGLPSDRFFAERPEGSVSTLKIQRTQQEDSAVYLCASSLVAGTTYEQYFGPGTRLTVT.